Sequencing of this T cell receptor (beta chain) was carried out in a study of sequential checkpoint blockade in melanoma. Background on the study: Randomization was 1:1 between first-line nivolumab→ipilimumab and ipilimumab→nivolumab. Both treatment sequences were followed by maintenance nivolumab.

Method: immunoSEQ multiplex PCR; TCRdb's copy keeps in-frame clones and lacks some. The profile shows more than 15,000 clones, roughly three quarters of them singletons. This CDR3 is 13 amino acids long. The germline V gene has CDR1 SEHNR and CDR2 FQNEAQ (reference sequence). After removal of 5 bases from V and 8 bases from J, the junction contained 7 bases not matched to a gene. The treatment is: randomized to nivolumab then ipilimumab (arm A) or the reverse (arm B). Patients had received no earlier DNA-damaging chemotherapy. Live CD3+CD8+ CD19− CD56− cells were sorted from PBMCs. The input for sequencing was CD8+ T cells sorted from blood (inferred from file names), taken from a patient given nivolumab and ipilimumab in sequence. This chain connects TRBV7-9 to TRBJ1-2; 8 bases are a match to TRBD1. The clonotype comes from a human donor with melanoma. The CDR3 protein is CASSQTGVGGYTF. DNA of the CDR3: TGTGCCAGCAGCCAGACAGGGGTGGGCGGCTACACCTTC. Full variable domain (outside the CDR3, taken from reference TRBV7-9 and TRBJ1-2): DTGVSQNPRHKITKRGQNVTFRCDPISEHNRLYWYRQTLGQGPEFLTYFQNEAQLEKSRLLSDRFSAERPKGSFSTLEIQRTEQGDSAMYLCASSQTGVGGYTFGSGTRLTVV.